The 6 T cell receptor beta chains given below trace back to one sample, sequenced in a study of OX40 agonist ivuxolimab in advanced cancers. The assay was immunoSEQ multiplex PCR, and TCRdb's table has in-frame clones only and misses some. Of over 50,000 clones in the sample, about four fifths were seen once. The sequencing here drew on CD4+ or CD8+ T cells sorted from blood, taken in a trial of the OX40 agonist ivuxolimab. The origin of the receptors is an adult with an advanced solid tumor such as melanoma, head and neck, liver or kidney cancer.

The chain carries TRBV6-6 and TRBJ2-3; D not resolved. CDR1 is MNHNY, CDR2 SVGAGI, per germline (reference sequence). This CDR3 contains 11 residues. V gave up 6 bases and J gave up 8 bases, with 9 bases separating them. The CDR3 loop reads CASRTGSTQYF. DNA for the CDR3: TGTGCCAGCAGGACCGGGTCTACGCAGTATTTT.

This rearrangement joins TRBV11-3 to TRBJ2-7; TRBD2 matches 10 bases. From germline, CDR1 is SGHNT and CDR2 YENEEA. V was pared by 3 bases and J by 2 bases, with 1 base of the junction left unmatched. CDR3 length: 14 residues. CDR3 in amino acids: CASSFSGRTYEQYF. The CDR3 DNA reads as TGTGCCAGCAGCTTTAGCGGGAGGACCTACGAGCAGTACTTC.

This chain uses TRBV5-6 with TRBJ2-3; 7 bases align to TRBD1. V lost 0 bases and J lost 5; bases outside the gene matches: 0. The CDR3 sequence is 13 residues long. CDR1 and CDR2 from the germline V gene are SGHDT and YYEEEE. The CDR3 reads CASSLDRGDTQYF. In nucleotides, the CDR3 is TGTGCCAGCAGCTTGGACAGGGGAGATACGCAGTATTTT.

V gene TRBV5-1 combines with J gene TRBJ2-3, with a possible D match to TRBD1 (5 bases). The germline V gene has CDR1 SGHRS and CDR2 YFSETQ. CDR3 length equals 15 residues. The V and J ends lost 1 base and 2 bases respectively, with 11 bases between them. The CDR3: CASSLLGAHTDTQYF. CDR3 in DNA: TGCGCCAGCAGCTTGTTAGGGGCCCACACAGATACGCAGTATTTT.

The chain joins TRBV5-1 to TRBJ2-1; D not resolved. The V end was cut by 0 bases, the J end by 0 bases, with 10 bases between. CDR1 and CDR2 (germline): SGHRS, YFSETQ. This CDR3 has 16 residues. The CDR3 DNA reads TGCGCCAGCAGCTTGGCCCTAATGTCCTCCTACAATGAGCAGTTCTTC. It codes for CASSLALMSSYNEQFF.

This clone appeared a single time. This chain connects TRBV29-1 to TRBJ2-2; D remains unclear. The CDR3 is made up of 15 amino acids. Trimming shortened V by 4 bases and J by 0 bases, and 12 bases separated the two germline ends. CDR1 SQVTM and CDR2 ANQGSEA come from the germline V gene. Written as DNA, the CDR3 is TGCAGCGTTGGCCCTATTGGAGCGAACACCGGGGAGCTGTTTTTT. As protein: CSVGPIGANTGELFF.